The 5 T cell receptor beta chains below all came from one sample that was sequenced in a study of blood T cell repertoires in COVID-19. Sequenced by immunoSEQ multiplex PCR; TCRdb stores in-frame clones only, minus some. The sample holds roughly 230,000 clones; around 88% are singletons and the top ten take roughly 8.8%. The sequenced sample was peripheral blood. The source of these receptors is a middle-aged man with active or convalescent COVID-19.

This clone was detected once. V usage is TRBV5-1 and J usage is TRBJ2-1; possible D gene TRBD1, 5 bases. CDR1 is SGHRS, CDR2 YFSETQ, per germline. V lost 0 bases and J 2 bases, leaving 9 bases between the germline ends. The CDR3 extends over 15 amino acids. CDR3 bases: TGCGCCAGCAGCTTGGAGGGGAACCCCTACAATGAGCAGTTCTTC. It specifies CASSLEGNPYNEQFF.

V and J are TRBV30 and TRBJ1-5; D is undetermined. CDR3 length: 13 residues. Trimming removed 1 base from V and 5 bases from J, with 9 bases in between. CDR1 is GTSNPN, CDR2 SVGIG, per germline (reference sequence). This CDR3 is CAWSDWGDQPQHF. CDR3 sequence (DNA): TGTGCCTGGAGTGATTGGGGAGATCAGCCCCAGCATTTT.

This rearrangement joins TRBV30 to TRBJ1-4, with D tentatively TRBD1 (5 bases). Per germline, CDR1 GTSNPN and CDR2 SVGIG (reference sequence). The V and J ends lost 0 bases and 3 bases respectively, with 14 bases between them. This CDR3 has 16 residues. The CDR3: CAWSVPRVWANEKLFF. In DNA, the CDR3 is TGTGCCTGGAGTGTACCCAGGGTTTGGGCTAATGAAAAACTGTTTTTT.

The gene calls are TRBV3-1 (or the pseudogene TRBV3-2) and TRBJ2-6, with 7 bases fitting TRBD1. Germline lookup yields CDR1 LGHDT and CDR2 YNNKEL (reference sequence). V gave up 0 bases and J gave up 0 bases; unmatched junction bases: 2. The CDR3 length is 17 residues. The DNA of the CDR3 is TGTGCCAGCAGCCAAGAGAGGGGGCTCTCTGGGGCCAACGTCCTGACTTTC. Its translation: CASSQERGLSGANVLTF.

This sequence joins TRBV20-1 and TRBJ2-1; 7 bases fit TRBD2. This CDR3 contains 16 residues. V was clipped by 3 bases and J by 3 bases; unmatched bases: 11. The germline V gene has CDR1 DFQATT and CDR2 SNEGSKA (reference sequence). The CDR3 DNA is TGCAGTGCTAGTAACCCGACTAGCCGCGGCTACAATGAGCAGTTCTTC. Translation: CSASNPTSRGYNEQFF.